The rows below give T cell receptor beta chains drawn from one sample of a study of T cell changes during pregnancy in multiple sclerosis. Profiled with immunoSEQ multiplex PCR; TCRdb holds only in-frame clones, not every one. The profile shows more than 95,000 clones, roughly 92% of them singletons. The specimen comprised peripheral blood, sampled after pregnancy. Every receptor here comes from a female donor with multiple sclerosis, enrolled in a pregnancy study. Both conserved end residues are part of each CDR3. The D gene is left open where the match is weak. Only some rows state a clone size, as once, few, many or a class for expanded clones.

V gene: TRBV6-6
clone size: few
J gene: TRBJ2-1
D gene: TRBD2
CDR3 protein: CASNPGTSGRVGVF
CDR3 DNA: TGTGCCAGCAACCCGGGGACTAGCGGGAGGGTAGGTGTCTTC

V gene: TRBV11-2
clone size: once
J gene: TRBJ1-2
D gene: -
CDR3 protein: CASSPTGYGYTF
CDR3 DNA: TGTGCCAGCAGCCCCACAGGTTATGGCTACACCTTC

V gene: TRBV9
clone size: -
J gene: TRBJ2-7
D gene: TRBD2
CDR3 protein: CASSVPLAGGHRDEQYF
CDR3 DNA: TGTGCCAGCAGCGTACCCCTAGCGGGAGGGCACAGGGACGAGCAGTACTTC

V gene: TRBV9
clone size: -
J gene: TRBJ2-3
D gene: TRBD2
CDR3 protein: CASSPPAGGPDTQYF
CDR3 DNA: TGTGCCAGCAGCCCCCCCGCGGGAGGTCCAGATACGCAGTATTTT

V gene: TRBV6-5
clone size: once
J gene: TRBJ2-3
D gene: TRBD2
CDR3 protein: CASSGLAVSTDTQYF
CDR3 DNA: TGTGCCAGCAGTGGACTAGCGGTGAGCACAGATACGCAGTATTTT

V gene: TRBV28
clone size: -
J gene: TRBJ2-7
D gene: -
CDR3 protein: CASSLIVGHSEQYF
CDR3 DNA: TGTGCCAGCAGTTTAATCGTGGGGCATTCGGAGCAGTACTTC

V gene: TRBV27
clone size: -
J gene: TRBJ1-2
D gene: TRBD1
CDR3 protein: CASSLFRGWYGYTF
CDR3 DNA: TGTGCCAGCAGTTTATTCAGGGGGTGGTATGGCTACACCTTC

V gene: TRBV21-1
clone size: -
J gene: TRBJ2-1
D gene: -
CDR3 protein: CASSPRLRTSGRDEQFF
CDR3 DNA: TGTGCCAGCAGCCCCCGCCTCCGGACTAGCGGGAGAGATGAGCAGTTCTTC

V gene: TRBV21-1
clone size: -
J gene: TRBJ2-3
D gene: -
CDR3 protein: CASSETGVWWRESRSDTQYF
CDR3 DNA: TGTGCCAGCAGCGAGACAGGGGTATGGTGGCGGGAGAGTAGATCAGATACGCAGTATTTT

V gene: TRBV19
clone size: -
J gene: TRBJ2-1
D gene: TRBD2
CDR3 protein: CASTPGGSWGTDNEQFF
CDR3 DNA: TGTGCCAGTACACCGGGGGGGTCTTGGGGCACGGACAATGAGCAGTTCTTC

V gene: TRBV2
clone size: once
J gene: TRBJ2-6
D gene: TRBD1
CDR3 protein: CANRDRANSGANVLTF
CDR3 DNA: TGTGCCAACCGGGACAGGGCAAACTCTGGGGCCAACGTCCTGACTTTC

V gene: TRBV5-4
clone size: -
J gene: TRBJ2-3
D gene: TRBD1
CDR3 protein: CASSLPTGGADTQYF
CDR3 DNA: TGTGCCAGCAGCCTCCCGACAGGGGGAGCAGATACGCAGTATTTT

V gene: TRBV23-1
clone size: -
J gene: TRBJ2-1
D gene: TRBD1
CDR3 protein: CASSQFPGQGASGWFF
CDR3 DNA: TGCGCCAGCAGTCAATTTCCCGGCCAGGGGGCTTCAGGTTGGTTCTTC

V gene: TRBV27
clone size: -
J gene: TRBJ1-1
D gene: TRBD1
CDR3 protein: CASRSGTGRTEAFF
CDR3 DNA: TGTGCCAGCAGGTCTGGGACAGGGCGTACTGAAGCTTTCTTT

V gene: TRBV7-2
clone size: once
J gene: TRBJ1-5
D gene: -
CDR3 protein: CASSLEGGGNQPQHF
CDR3 DNA: TGTGCCAGCAGCTTAGAGGGAGGGGGCAATCAGCCCCAGCATTTT

V gene: TRBV27
clone size: -
J gene: TRBJ1-3
D gene: TRBD1
CDR3 protein: CASSLAAQGAFPGNTIYF
CDR3 DNA: TGTGCCAGCAGTTTAGCGGCACAGGGGGCGTTCCCTGGAAACACCATATATTTT

V gene: TRBV11-1
clone size: -
J gene: TRBJ2-1
D gene: TRBD2
CDR3 protein: CASRGGMGETYNEQFF
CDR3 DNA: TGTGCCAGCAGGGGGGGGATGGGGGAAACCTACAATGAGCAGTTCTTC

V gene: TRBV27
clone size: -
J gene: TRBJ2-2
D gene: -
CDR3 protein: CASSDPPQVVQGTGELFF
CDR3 DNA: TGTGCCAGCAGCGATCCACCACAGGTAGTCCAAGGCACCGGGGAGCTGTTTTTT

V gene: TRBV5-1
clone size: -
J gene: TRBJ2-1
D gene: -
CDR3 protein: CASSFGQGRYNEQFF
CDR3 DNA: TGCGCCAGCAGCTTTGGGCAGGGTCGGTACAATGAGCAGTTCTTC

V gene: TRBV30
clone size: -
J gene: TRBJ2-7
D gene: -
CDR3 protein: CAWSSGRGVYEQYF
CDR3 DNA: TGTGCCTGGAGTAGTGGCAGGGGAGTCTACGAGCAGTACTTC

V gene: TRBV5-1
clone size: -
J gene: TRBJ1-1
D gene: -
CDR3 protein: CASSLIEKNTEAFF
CDR3 DNA: TGCGCCAGCAGCTTGATAGAGAAGAACACTGAAGCTTTCTTT

V gene: TRBV19
clone size: -
J gene: TRBJ1-2
D gene: -
CDR3 protein: CASTQGSRKGYTF
CDR3 DNA: TGTGCCAGTACCCAAGGTTCCAGGAAAGGCTACACCTTC

V gene: TRBV5-5
clone size: -
J gene: TRBJ2-1
D gene: TRBD1
CDR3 protein: CASSSKTGGPRVEQFF
CDR3 DNA: TGTGCCAGCAGCTCTAAAACAGGGGGCCCGCGGGTTGAGCAGTTCTTC

V gene: TRBV4-1
clone size: -
J gene: TRBJ2-7
D gene: TRBD2
CDR3 protein: CASSQLGLAYEQYF
CDR3 DNA: TGCGCCAGCAGCCAACTGGGACTAGCGTACGAGCAGTACTTC

V gene: TRBV11-2
clone size: -
J gene: TRBJ2-4
D gene: -
CDR3 protein: CASSSVGRGLVRNIQYF
CDR3 DNA: TGTGCCAGCAGCTCCGTAGGTCGAGGCTTGGTTAGGAACATTCAGTACTTC

V gene: TRBV10-3
clone size: -
J gene: TRBJ2-3
D gene: TRBD2
CDR3 protein: CAIRRLAEDRQYF
CDR3 DNA: TGTGCCATCAGGAGACTAGCGGAGGACAGGCAGTATTTT

V gene: TRBV7-9
clone size: -
J gene: TRBJ2-3
D gene: TRBD2
CDR3 protein: CASSSVSGRVADTQYF
CDR3 DNA: TGTGCCAGCAGCTCCGTTAGCGGGAGGGTCGCAGATACGCAGTATTTT

V gene: TRBV27
clone size: -
J gene: TRBJ2-2
D gene: TRBD1
CDR3 protein: CASNPTGGMTGELFF
CDR3 DNA: TGTGCCAGCAATCCGACAGGGGGCATGACCGGGGAGCTGTTTTTT

V gene: TRBV27
clone size: -
J gene: TRBJ2-7
D gene: -
CDR3 protein: CASSLSGAEQYF
CDR3 DNA: TGTGCCAGCAGTTTATCGGGCGCCGAGCAGTACTTC

V gene: TRBV7-2
clone size: -
J gene: TRBJ2-7
D gene: TRBD2
CDR3 protein: CASSLPGLGRQYF
CDR3 DNA: TGTGCCAGCAGCTTACCGGGACTAGGGCGGCAGTACTTC

V gene: TRBV5-4
clone size: -
J gene: TRBJ2-7
D gene: -
CDR3 protein: CASSLGLGYEQYF
CDR3 DNA: TGTGCCAGCAGCTTGGGCCTCGGGTACGAGCAGTACTTC

V gene: TRBV4-1
clone size: once
J gene: TRBJ1-1
D gene: -
CDR3 protein: CASSHPGHKEAFF
CDR3 DNA: TGCGCCAGCAGCCATCCGGGACATAAGGAAGCTTTCTTT

V gene: TRBV5-4
clone size: -
J gene: TRBJ2-5
D gene: -
CDR3 protein: CASSLWGLTGVQETQYF
CDR3 DNA: TGTGCCAGCAGCTTGTGGGGATTGACAGGCGTACAAGAGACCCAGTACTTC

V gene: TRBV5-1
clone size: -
J gene: TRBJ1-1
D gene: TRBD1
CDR3 protein: CASSIGHRGLTEAFF
CDR3 DNA: TGCGCCAGCAGCATTGGACACAGGGGTCTCACTGAAGCTTTCTTT

V gene: TRBV5-1
clone size: once
J gene: TRBJ2-1
D gene: TRBD2
CDR3 protein: CASSPDRGLAGWYNEQFF
CDR3 DNA: TGCGCCAGCAGCCCAGACAGGGGACTAGCGGGGTGGTACAATGAGCAGTTCTTC

V gene: TRBV6-5
clone size: once
J gene: TRBJ1-2
D gene: -
CDR3 protein: CASSRGGDGYTF
CDR3 DNA: TGTGCCAGCAGTCGTGGGGGGGATGGCTACACCTTC

V gene: TRBV9
clone size: -
J gene: TRBJ2-1
D gene: TRBD1
CDR3 protein: CASSEQGLSYNEQFF
CDR3 DNA: TGTGCCAGCAGCGAACAGGGGCTCTCCTACAATGAGCAGTTCTTC

V gene: TRBV29-1
clone size: -
J gene: TRBJ1-5
D gene: TRBD1
CDR3 protein: CSAQGGRDQPQHF
CDR3 DNA: TGCAGCGCCCAAGGGGGCCGGGACCAGCCCCAGCATTTT